The following is a TCR beta chain sequence with its context. Its antigen remains unidentified. The record originates from a study of T cell responses to AZD1222 COVID-19 vaccine. Only in-frame clones appear in the TCRdb table, and some are missing; sequencing was by immunoSEQ multiplex PCR. In the table there are more than 70,000 clones, approximately 90% of which are singletons. General study points: Spike as a whole was targeted by vaccine-associated CD4 TCRs, dominant at 160-218 and 743-854. Nearly half of spike-specific TCRs reportedly target variant regions that are unmutated in the B.1.351 and B.1.1.7 variants. White British donors predominated, females outnumbered males, and clonal diversity was possibly underestimated.

There are 14 residues in the CDR3. CDR1 KGHDR and CDR2 SFDVKD come from the germline V gene. The V end lost 4 bases, the J end lost 5 bases, and 8 bases lay between the germline ends. Here the sequenced sample was peripheral blood, taken 28 days after the second AZD1222 dose. The receptor was isolated from an adult who received the AZD1222 COVID-19 vaccine. This rearrangement joins TRBV24-1 to TRBJ1-6, with D hard to call. The CDR3 region has the DNA TGTGCCACCAGTGAACAGCGGGATAATTCACCCCTCCACTTT. Translation: CATSEQRDNSPLHF.